What follows describes a single T cell receptor beta chain. What antigen it recognizes has not been identified. No much larger clonotype is one base removed from it; base qualities were not supplied. The immunoSEQ multiplex PCR, with forward primers for 54 TRBV segments and reverse primers for 13 TRBJ segments, was used to amplify TCRB CDR3 regions. Pre-culture CD4+ samples were sequenced at deep resolution, targeting 200,000 or so T cell genomes. Sequencing of amplicons was performed on an Illumina HiSeq System, and 87 bp reads covering the CDR3 were generated. The published analysis was carried out like this. Reads were corrected for PCR and sequencing errors, and CDR3 regions were defined by alignment to IMGT reference sequences. Synthetic template pools were used to estimate the numbers of templates and unique rearrangements. Clonality was computed as 1 minus Pielou's evenness. The Daley-Smith estimator was used to estimate richness. Morisita's index served as the measure of repertoire overlap. Clones found in cultured samples but undetected in the pre-culture repertoire of the corresponding donor were defined as low-abundance clones. TCRdb carries this immuneACCESS record with in-frame sequences only. Its versions omit some clonotypes, under half of them owing to an unresolved V gene in the studies checked, with the rest unexplained. V and J calls plus clone size are reproduced from that table; the DNA served to infer D and trimming. Here the sample has some 110,000 clones; more than 85% occur a single time. Around 0.3% of the sample lies in the top ten.

Magnetic bead negative selection was used to isolate untouched CD4+ T cells from Ficoll-separated PBMC, with an average purity of approximately 98%. Using magnetic beads, untouched CD4+ T cells were isolated from Ficoll-separated PBMC at about 98% purity, with only negligible CD8+ contamination. Peripheral blood mononuclear cells came from the buffy coats of a few healthy blood donors, who served as the study's donors. CMV seronegative status was shared by all three donors. The DNeasy Blood & Tissue Kit was used to extract genomic DNA. For each subject, genomic DNA from sorted CD137+CD4+ cells and from pre-culture CD4+ baseline samples underwent TCRB sequencing. These data originate in a study of T cell repertoires and HLA-DP antigens (dated by TCRdb to the late 2010s). Broadly, across the study: An in vitro model of CD4+ T cell alloreactivity against allogeneic HLA-DP presented by transduced HeLa cells was used in the study. The three donors, two male and one female, ranged from the 18-to-29 to the 60-to-69 age band. Compared with self, one alloantigen differed at one amino acid in the peptide-binding groove and the other differed at under eleven, modelling structurally similar versus dissimilar alloantigens. Average DNA input was roughly 220 ng for sorted CD137+CD4+ samples, compared with about 1,100 ng for pre-culture CD4+ samples.

Clipping removes 2 bases from V and 0 bases from J, with 9 as the unmatched junction base count. Based on the germline V gene, the CDR1 and CDR2 sequences are KGHSY and FQNENV. Including cysteine and phenylalanine, the CDR3 has 17 amino acids. Kept here is only the CDR3 DNA, which spans 51 bases and is read in frame from base 1. The full study reports these points: Naive and memory CD4+ repertoires were not analysed separately. Clonality of sorted CD137+ cells was similar against both alloantigens (roughly 0.4) and much higher than in pre-culture samples (approximately 0.039). The study was limited by having only a few donors, by relying on a non-physiological HeLa antigen-presenting system, and by using total CD4+ responder cells. Clones undetected before culture had an average cumulative frequency of roughly 36% against one allele versus 50.6% against the other.

The receptor comes from a woman between 18 and 30 years old in good health and CMV-seronegative. The sequenced material came from CD4+ T cells from PBMCs. The rearrangement joined TRBV16 to TRBJ2-7, with 8 bases matching TRBD2. The CDR3 protein: CASSQGTLADSSYEQYF. The DNA reads TGTGCCAGCAGCCAAGGAACACTAGCGGATTCCTCCTACGAGCAGTACTTC.